Shown below are 21 T cell receptor beta chains from a single sample sequenced in a study of identical twins. Via MiXCR, TCRdb re-called the 5' RACE reads, giving one row per CDR3 protein. The table includes more than 400,000 distinct CDR3 sequences, around 15% detected once. This same sample was also part of a study on yellow fever vaccine responses in identical twins.

The sequenced material came from CD4+ T cells sorted from blood. The receptors stem from a woman aged 18 to 35 in good health.

This clonotype has only a few counts. This chain uses TRBV28 with TRBJ2-3; D is perhaps TRBD1 or TRBD2 (5 bases each). V was clipped by 6 bases and J by 4 bases, with 23 bases between them. Germline assignment: CDR1 MDHEN and CDR2 SYDVKM. CDR3 size: 17 residues. The DNA for the CDR3 is TGTGCCAGCAGCTACCTCCGGGACCGACAGATCCCAGATACGCAGTATTTT. This encodes CASSYLRDRQIPDTQYF.

This clonotype was picked up a small number of times. This chain uses TRBV12-3 or TRBV12-4 with TRBJ2-3; maybe TRBD2 (6 bases). V was shortened by 2 bases and J by 4 bases, with 13 bases between the two germline ends. The CDR3 sequence is 15 residues long. The DNA for the CDR3 is TGTGCCAGCAGTTTAAGGGCTAGCGTTTCAGATACGCAGTATTTT. Amino acid sequence: CASSLRASVSDTQYF.

A few counts support this clonotype. The chain combines TRBV5-1 with TRBJ2-1; 7 nucleotides line up with TRBD1. Germline trimming cut 0 bases from V and 4 bases from J; bases unmatched to any gene: 7. Germline V CDR1 and CDR2: SGHRS, YFSETQ. There are 16 residues in the CDR3. The CDR3 sequence is CASSLVPGQRYNEQFF. The CDR3 coding sequence is TGCGCCAGCAGCTTGGTCCCGGGACAGAGATACAATGAGCAGTTCTTC.

This clonotype was observed at least ten times. This chain joins TRBV7-9 and TRBJ1-1; D remains ambiguous. CDR3 size: 14 residues. In germline, CDR1 is SEHNR, CDR2 FQNEAQ (reference sequence). Trimming shortened V by 5 bases and J by 0 bases, and 10 bases separated the two germline ends. The CDR3 coding sequence is TGTGCCAGCAGCGCGACATGGATGAACACTGAAGCTTTCTTT. Translated: CASSATWMNTEAFF.

J is TRBJ2-7 and V is TRBV12-3 or TRBV12-4, with TRBD1 as a possible D gene (5 bases). The V gene lost 5 bases and the J gene lost 3 bases, with 11 bases spanning the gap. The length of the CDR3 is 13 residues. In nucleotides, the CDR3 is TGTGCCAGCAGTCGGACAAGCCTCTACGAGCAGTACTTC. It specifies CASSRTSLYEQYF.

This clonotype was counted a few times. The chain carries TRBV5-1 and TRBJ2-6; 9 bases agree with TRBD1. Germline CDR1 SGHRS, CDR2 YFSETQ. Trimming cost V 4 bases and J 0 bases; bases outside gene matches: 8. The CDR3 has 18 amino acids. The CDR3 reads CASSPTGQGFSGANVLTF. CDR3 nucleotide sequence: TGCGCCAGCAGCCCGACGGGACAGGGATTCTCTGGGGCCAACGTCCTGACTTTC. Full variable domain (rest looked up from reference TRBV5-1 and TRBJ2-6): KAGVTQTPRYLIKTRGQQVTLSCSPISGHRSVSWYQQTPGQGLQFLFEYFSETQRNKGNFPGRFSGRQFSNSRSEMNVSTLELGDSALYLCASSPTGQGFSGANVLTFGAGSRLTVL.

The J gene is TRBJ1-2, the V gene TRBV7-9; no reliable D call. V was trimmed by 1 base and J by 5 bases, leaving 14 bases between them. The CDR3 sequence is 15 residues long. The germline CDR1 and CDR2 sequences are SEHNR and FQNEAQ (reference sequence). Here the CDR3 reads CASSLGWAGPYGYTF. For the CDR3, the DNA is TGTGCCAGCAGCTTAGGTTGGGCAGGCCCTTATGGCTACACCTTC.

This clonotype was counted only a few times. The chain employs TRBV27 and TRBJ2-3, with TRBD1 as a possible D gene (7 bases). CDR3 size: 15 residues. Germline V gene lookup returns CDR1 MNHEY and CDR2 SMNVEV (reference sequence). V lost 5 bases and J 1 base, leaving 13 bases between the germline ends. The CDR3 sequence is CASSLTGEGTDTQYF. The CDR3 DNA reads TGTGCCAGCAGTCTCACAGGGGAGGGCACAGATACGCAGTATTTT.

The chain couples TRBV10-2 to TRBJ2-3, with D unclear. From germline, CDR1 is WSHSY and CDR2 SAAADI. Between the trimmed V and J ends, which lost 2 bases and 2 bases, there was a span of 8 bases. The CDR3 covers 14 residues. The CDR3 DNA sequence: TGCGCCAGCAGTGAGGGCAGGAACACAGATACGCAGTATTTT. It yields the protein CASSEGRNTDTQYF.

This clonotype was seen ten or more times. This chain connects TRBV14 to TRBJ2-1; D is possibly TRBD2 (5 bases). Trimming removed 1 base at V and 5 bases at J, with 12 bases between. CDR1 and CDR2 (germline): SGHDN, FVKESK. This CDR3 comprises 15 residues. The CDR3 protein is CASSQVEASNNEQFF. CDR3 DNA: TGTGCCAGCAGCCAAGTGGAGGCTAGCAACAATGAGCAGTTCTTC.

The V call is TRBV20-1, the J call TRBJ2-3, with D tentatively TRBD2 (6 bases). With 1 base removed from V and 1 base from J, the gap between germline ends came to 12 bases. CDR1 is DFQATT, CDR2 SNEGSKA, per germline (reference sequence). The length of the CDR3 is 15 residues. This CDR3 is CSARAGSGRTDTQYF. The CDR3 DNA reads TGCAGTGCTAGAGCGGGTAGCGGACGCACAGATACGCAGTATTTT.

This clonotype was seen repeatedly, ten times or more. This sequence joins TRBV28 and TRBJ2-2; TRBD1 aligns across 7 bases. Germline V gives CDR1 MDHEN, CDR2 SYDVKM. The CDR3 has 16 residues. The V segment lost 3 bases and the J segment 6 bases; nucleotides outside the gene matches: 10. The CDR3 is CASSFSRDSRAGELFF. Written as DNA, the CDR3 is TGTGCCAGCAGTTTCAGCCGGGACAGTCGAGCCGGGGAGCTGTTTTTT.

The chain joins TRBV20-1 to TRBJ1-2; no reliable D call. Trimming shortened V by 6 bases and J by 2 bases, and 10 bases separated the two germline ends. Looked up from germline, CDR1 is DFQATT and CDR2 is SNEGSKA (reference sequence). This CDR3 comprises 12 residues. The CDR3 DNA reads TGCAGTGCCTCGTATCAGAACTATGGCTACACCTTC. Translated, it gives CSASYQNYGYTF.

V gene TRBV28 combines with J gene TRBJ2-6, with 9 bases that match TRBD1. Trimming cost V 7 bases and J 0 bases; bases outside gene matches: 7. Germline V gene data show CDR1 as MDHEN and CDR2 as SYDVKM. The CDR3 runs to 17 residues. The CDR3 coding sequence is TGTGCCAGCATTATCGGGACAGGGATCTCTGGGGCCAACGTCCTGACTTTC. Its translation is CASIIGTGISGANVLTF.

This clonotype was found a few times. This chain uses TRBV7-9 with TRBJ2-2, with D maybe TRBD1 (6 bases). Trimming shortened V by 10 bases and J by 4 bases, and 13 bases separated the two germline ends. Germline CDR1 reads SEHNR; CDR2 reads FQNEAQ (reference sequence). This CDR3 has 13 amino acids. CDR3: CAIHRVATGELFF. The CDR3 coding sequence is TGTGCCATCCACAGGGTAGCCACCGGGGAGCTGTTTTTT.

This rearrangement joins TRBV20-1 to TRBJ2-1; TRBD1 matches at 9 bases. The germline V gene has CDR1 DFQATT and CDR2 SNEGSKA (reference sequence). Trimming removed 5 bases from V and 3 bases from J; junction bases left unmatched: 5. CDR3 length: 14 residues. The CDR3 nucleotides are TGCAGTGCTTGGGACAGGGTTATCTACAATGAGCAGTTCTTC. Translated: CSAWDRVIYNEQFF.

This chain links TRBV7-9 with TRBJ1-4; no clear D gene. V dropped 2 bases and J dropped 3 bases, with 16 bases sitting between them. CDR1 and CDR2 from the germline V gene are SEHNR and FQNEAQ (reference sequence). The CDR3 runs to 17 residues. CDR3 DNA: TGTGCCAGCAGCTTACCCTCGGTAGCGGTTGCTAATGAAAAACTGTTTTTT. It translates to CASSLPSVAVANEKLFF.

This clonotype was seen only a few times. The V gene is TRBV6-5, the J gene TRBJ1-6; possible D gene TRBD1, 5 bases. The germline V and J ends were trimmed by 6 bases and 7 bases, with 7 bases remaining between them. This CDR3 is 12 amino acids long. Germline V gene lookup returns CDR1 MNHEY and CDR2 SVGAGI. The CDR3 here is CASRGLNSPLHF. The CDR3 DNA follows: TGTGCCAGCAGGGGACTCAATTCACCCCTCCACTTT.

The rearrangement links TRBV2 to TRBJ2-1, with 13 nucleotides matching TRBD2. The CDR3 contains 15 residues. The junction had 5 bases not matched to a gene; V was cut back by 7 bases and J by 5 bases. Germline values: CDR1 SNHLY, CDR2 FYNNEI. The CDR3: CASTYGLAGDNEQFF. The CDR3 DNA reads TGTGCCAGCACCTATGGACTAGCGGGAGACAATGAGCAGTTCTTC.

This clonotype has just a few counts. V usage is TRBV10-3 and J usage is TRBJ2-7; D is uncertain. CDR1 is ENHRY, CDR2 SYGVKD, per germline. The ends were cut back, 4 bases at V and 3 bases at J, with 7 bases in the middle. There are 12 residues in the CDR3. The CDR3 nucleotides are TGTGCCATCAGTGGGACCAACTACGAGCAGTACGTC. It encodes CAISGTNYEQYV.

This clonotype came up a few times. V and J are TRBV2 and TRBJ2-1; D possibly corresponds to TRBD1 (6 bases). The CDR3 runs to 15 residues. Germline assignment: CDR1 SNHLY and CDR2 FYNNEI. The V end lost 7 bases, the J end lost 4 bases, and 17 bases lay between the germline ends. In DNA, the CDR3 is TGTGCCAGCAAGGGGGACGGAGGTGATTACAATGAGCAGTTCTTC. Protein product: CASKGDGGDYNEQFF.